The following is a TCR beta chain sequence with its context. Its antigen is currently unknown. Per germline, CDR1 LNHDA and CDR2 SQIVND (reference sequence). The CDR3 length is 13 residues. Deletions cut 8 bases from V and 0 bases from J, with 8 bases between. These data originate in a study of T cell repertoires in cytomegalovirus infection. Study results and limitations: Accumulated public TCR beta family frequency recognized individuals carrying CMV together with the relevant HLA. CMV-specific TCR beta clonotypes restricted by HLA-C dominated the ex vivo response.

TCRdb re-derived calls from the reads in MiXCR, one entry per CDR3 protein. The sample records approximately 250,000 distinct CDR3 sequences, approximately 24% being singletons. The TCR comes from a human donor in good health (CMV status not recorded). Some clones in this sample may be carry-over from other donors' samples. The chain uses TRBV19 and TRBJ2-1, with unresolved D. Specimen: CD8+ T cells from PBMCs. In nucleotides, the CDR3 is TGTGCCAGTGGGTTAAGCTCCTACAATGAGCAGTTCTTC. Translated: CASGLSSYNEQFF.